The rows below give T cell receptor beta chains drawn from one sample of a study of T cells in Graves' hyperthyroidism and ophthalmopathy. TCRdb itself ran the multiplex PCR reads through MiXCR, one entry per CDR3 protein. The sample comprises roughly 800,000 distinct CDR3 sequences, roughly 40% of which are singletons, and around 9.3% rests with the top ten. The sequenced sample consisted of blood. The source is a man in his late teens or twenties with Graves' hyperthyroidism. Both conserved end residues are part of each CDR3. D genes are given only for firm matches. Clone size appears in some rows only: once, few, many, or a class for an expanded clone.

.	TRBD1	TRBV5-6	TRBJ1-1	CASSGQGYMNTEAFF	TGTGCCAGCAGTGGACAGGGGTACATGAACACTGAAGCTTTCTTT
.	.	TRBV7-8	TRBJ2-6	CASSLGTEPTGANVLTF	TGTGCCAGCAGCTTAGGTACAGAACCCACTGGGGCCAACGTCCTGACTTTC
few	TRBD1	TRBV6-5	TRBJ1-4	CASRKDRGNEKLFF	TGTGCCAGCAGGAAAGACAGGGGAAATGAAAAACTGTTTTTT
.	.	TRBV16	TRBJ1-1	CASSLTITEAFF	TGTGCCAGCAGCCTCACGATCACTGAAGCTTTCTTT
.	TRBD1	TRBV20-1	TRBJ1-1	CSARSRDRGTMNTEAFF	TGCAGTGCGCGGTCCCGGGACAGGGGAACCATGAACACTGAAGCTTTCTTT
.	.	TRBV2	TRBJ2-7	CASSQVTSSDEQYF	TGCGCCAGCAGCCAGGTAACTAGCAGCGACGAGCAGTACTTC
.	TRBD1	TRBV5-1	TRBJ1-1	CASSTGQVGSGTEAFF	TGCGCCAGCAGCACCGGACAGGTAGGCTCCGGCACTGAAGCTTTCTTT
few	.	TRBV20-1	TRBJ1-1	CSARTALSLRTEAFF	TGCAGTGCTAGAACGGCGTTGTCCCTACGCACTGAAGCTTTCTTT
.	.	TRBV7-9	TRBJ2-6	CASSPGQPSGANVLTF	TGTGCCAGCAGTCCCGGACAGCCCTCTGGGGCCAACGTCCTGACTTTC
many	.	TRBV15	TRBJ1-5	CAIFHANQPQHF	TGTGCCATATTTCACGCAAATCAGCCCCAGCATTTT
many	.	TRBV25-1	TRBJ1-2	CASSPNLGLPIMGYTF	TGTGCCAGCTCCCCGAACCTAGGGTTACCGATCATGGGCTACACCTTC
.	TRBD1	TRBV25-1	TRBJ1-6	CASSGRGTGGDSPLHF	TGTGCCAGCAGTGGCCGCGGGACAGGGGGCGATTCACCCCTCCACTTT
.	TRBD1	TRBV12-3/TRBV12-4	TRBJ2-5	CASIGQGSTQETQYF	TGTGCCAGCATTGGACAGGGGTCTACACAAGAGACCCAGTACTTC
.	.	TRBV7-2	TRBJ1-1	CASSLAATGFGDTEAFF	TGTGCCAGCAGCTTAGCGGCCACAGGGTTTGGGGACACTGAAGCTTTCTTT
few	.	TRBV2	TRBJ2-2	CASSRIHRNTGELFF	TGTGCCAGCAGTCGAATACACCGGAACACCGGGGAGCTGTTTTTT
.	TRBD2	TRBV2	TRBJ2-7	CASSEGGGFTYEQYF	TGTGCCAGCAGTGAAGGGGGAGGGTTTACCTACGAGCAGTACTTC
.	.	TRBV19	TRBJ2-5	CASSVSAAQETQYF	TGTGCCAGTAGTGTTAGCGCGGCCCAAGAGACCCAGTACTTC
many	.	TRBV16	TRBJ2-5	CASSQSVETQYF	TGTGCCAGCAGCCAATCAGTGGAGACCCAGTACTTC
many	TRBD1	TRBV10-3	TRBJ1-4	CAISEPGTGREEKLFF	TGTGCCATCAGTGAGCCCGGGACAGGGAGGGAAGAAAAACTGTTTTTT
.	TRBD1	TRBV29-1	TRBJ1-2	CSVKEGAVYGYTF	TGCAGCGTTAAAGAGGGGGCGGTTTATGGCTACACCTTC